This T cell receptor beta chain was sequenced in a study of molecular identifiers for immune sequencing clone quantification. TCRdb called the PCR reads again in MiXCR, with one record for every CDR3 protein. The sample holds about 510,000 distinct CDR3 sequences; 20% to 25% are singletons and the top ten take around 0.84%. This clonotype was counted between two and nine times. The CDR3 extends over 14 amino acids. Germline CDR1 reads SNHLY; CDR2 reads FYNNEI. V shed 7 bases, J shed 4 bases, and the junction held 7 bases outside the gene matches. The sequencing sample was made of naive CD8+ T cells from blood, with Jurkat cell RNA spiked in. The subset is: FACS-sorted CD8+CD4-CCR7+CD45RA+ naive T cells. V and J are TRBV2 and TRBJ2-3; 8 bases agree with TRBD2. The source of this sequence is a human donor in good health. Some libraries in this study had Jurkat cell RNA spiked in. The CDR3 DNA reads as TGTGCCAGCATTAGAAGCGGGAGTGCAGATACGCAGTATTTT. This translates into CASIRSGSADTQYF.